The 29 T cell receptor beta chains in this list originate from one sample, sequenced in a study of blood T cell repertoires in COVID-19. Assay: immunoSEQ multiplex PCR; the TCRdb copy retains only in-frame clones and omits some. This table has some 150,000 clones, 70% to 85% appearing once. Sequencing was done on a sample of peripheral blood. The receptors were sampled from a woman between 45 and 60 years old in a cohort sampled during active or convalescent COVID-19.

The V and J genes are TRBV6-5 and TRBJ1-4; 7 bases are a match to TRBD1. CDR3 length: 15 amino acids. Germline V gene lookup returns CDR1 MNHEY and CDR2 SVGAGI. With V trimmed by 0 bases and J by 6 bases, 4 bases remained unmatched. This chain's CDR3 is CASSYSAGGYEKLFF. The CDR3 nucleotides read TGTGCCAGCAGTTACTCGGCAGGGGGTTATGAAAAACTGTTTTTT.

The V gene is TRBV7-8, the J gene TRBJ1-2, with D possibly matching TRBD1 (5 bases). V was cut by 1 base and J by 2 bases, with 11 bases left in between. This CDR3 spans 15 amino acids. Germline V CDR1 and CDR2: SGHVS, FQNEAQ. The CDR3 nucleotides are TGTGCCAGCAGCTTAGGGGCCGGGGGGAACTATGGCTACACCTTC. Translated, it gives CASSLGAGGNYGYTF.

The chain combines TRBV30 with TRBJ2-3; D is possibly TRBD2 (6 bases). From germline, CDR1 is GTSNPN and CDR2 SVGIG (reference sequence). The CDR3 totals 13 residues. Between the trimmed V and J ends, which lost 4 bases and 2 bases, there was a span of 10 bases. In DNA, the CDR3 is TGTGCCTGGAAGGAGGGCTTCACAGATACGCAGTATTTT. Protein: CAWKEGFTDTQYF.

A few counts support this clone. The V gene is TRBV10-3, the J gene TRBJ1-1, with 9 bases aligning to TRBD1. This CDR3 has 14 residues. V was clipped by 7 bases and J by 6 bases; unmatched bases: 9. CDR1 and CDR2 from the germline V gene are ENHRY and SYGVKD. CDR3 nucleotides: TGTGCCATCAATCGGGACAGGGAGAATTCTGAAGCTTTCTTT. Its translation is CAINRDRENSEAFF.

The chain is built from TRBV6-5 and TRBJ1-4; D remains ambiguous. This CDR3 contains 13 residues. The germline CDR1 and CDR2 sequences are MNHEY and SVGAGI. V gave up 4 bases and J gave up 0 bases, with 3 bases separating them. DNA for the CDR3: TGTGCCAGCAGTTTCACAACTAATGAAAAACTGTTTTTT. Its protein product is CASSFTTNEKLFF.

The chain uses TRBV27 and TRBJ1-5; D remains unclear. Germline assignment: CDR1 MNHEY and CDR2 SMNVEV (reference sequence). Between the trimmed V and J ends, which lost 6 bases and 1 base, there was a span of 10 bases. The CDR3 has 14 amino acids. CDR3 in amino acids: CASSWTGSNQPQHF. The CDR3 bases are TGTGCCAGCAGCTGGACGGGGAGCAATCAGCCCCAGCATTTT.

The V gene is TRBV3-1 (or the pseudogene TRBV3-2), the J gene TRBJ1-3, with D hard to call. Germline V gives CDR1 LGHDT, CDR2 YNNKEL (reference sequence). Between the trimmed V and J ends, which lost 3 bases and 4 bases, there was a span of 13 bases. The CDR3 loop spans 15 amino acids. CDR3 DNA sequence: TGTGCCAGCAGCCAGGTCGCGACGGGAGGAAACACCATATATTTT. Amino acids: CASSQVATGGNTIYF.

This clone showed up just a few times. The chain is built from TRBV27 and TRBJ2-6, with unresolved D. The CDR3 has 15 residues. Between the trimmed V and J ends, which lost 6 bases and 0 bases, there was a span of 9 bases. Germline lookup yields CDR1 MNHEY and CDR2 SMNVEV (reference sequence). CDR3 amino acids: CASSHRSSGANVLTF. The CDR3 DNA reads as TGTGCCAGCAGCCACCGTAGCTCTGGGGCCAACGTCCTGACTTTC. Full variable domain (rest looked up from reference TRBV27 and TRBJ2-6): EAQVTQNPRYLITVTGKKLTVTCSQNMNHEYMSWYRQDPGLGLRQIYYSMNVEVTDKGDVPEGYKVSRKEKRNFPLILESPSPNQTSLYFCASSHRSSGANVLTFGAGSRLTVL.

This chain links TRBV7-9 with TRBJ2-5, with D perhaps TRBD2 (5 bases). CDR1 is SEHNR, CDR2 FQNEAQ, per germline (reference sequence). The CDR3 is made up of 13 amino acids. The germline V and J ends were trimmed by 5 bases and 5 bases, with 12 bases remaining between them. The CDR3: CASSRARVETQYF. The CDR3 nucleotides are TGTGCCAGCAGCAGAGCGCGGGTTGAGACCCAGTACTTC.

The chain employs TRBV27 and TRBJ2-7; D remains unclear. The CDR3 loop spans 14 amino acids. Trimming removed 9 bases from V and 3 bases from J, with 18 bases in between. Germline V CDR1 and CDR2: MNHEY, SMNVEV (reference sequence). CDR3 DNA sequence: TGTGCCAGTAGCACTTACACACCCTACTACGAGCAGTACTTC. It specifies CASSTYTPYYEQYF.

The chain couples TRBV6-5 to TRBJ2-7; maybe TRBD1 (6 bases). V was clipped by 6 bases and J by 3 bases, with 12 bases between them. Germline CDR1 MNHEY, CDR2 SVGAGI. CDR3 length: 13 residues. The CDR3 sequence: CASRVETGYEQYF. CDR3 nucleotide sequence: TGTGCCAGCAGGGTCGAGACAGGCTACGAGCAGTACTTC.

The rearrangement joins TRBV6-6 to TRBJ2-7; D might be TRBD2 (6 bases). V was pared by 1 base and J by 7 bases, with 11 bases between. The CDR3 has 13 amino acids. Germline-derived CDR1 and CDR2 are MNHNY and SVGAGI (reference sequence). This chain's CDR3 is CASSYYGGREQYF. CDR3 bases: TGTGCCAGCAGTTACTATGGGGGGAGGGAGCAGTACTTC.

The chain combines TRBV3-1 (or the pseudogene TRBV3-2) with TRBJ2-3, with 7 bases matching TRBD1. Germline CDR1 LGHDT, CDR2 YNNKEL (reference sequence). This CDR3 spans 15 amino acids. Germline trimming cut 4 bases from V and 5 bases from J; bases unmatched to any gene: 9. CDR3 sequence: CASSRQGVSRDTQYF. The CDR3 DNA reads TGTGCCAGCAGCCGGCAGGGGGTTTCCAGAGATACGCAGTATTTT.

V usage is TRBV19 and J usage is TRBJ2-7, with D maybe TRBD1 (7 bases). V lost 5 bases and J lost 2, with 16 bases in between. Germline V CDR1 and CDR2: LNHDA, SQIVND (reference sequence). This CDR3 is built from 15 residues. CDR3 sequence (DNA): TGTGCCAGTAGTCCAGGGGGGCGAGGAACCTACGAGCAGTACTTC. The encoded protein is CASSPGGRGTYEQYF.

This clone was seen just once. The CDR3 here is CASSLGRGAWTDTQYF. The CDR3 bases are TGTGCCAGCAGCCTCGGACGGGGGGCCTGGACAGATACGCAGTATTTT. This chain uses TRBV3-1 (or the pseudogene TRBV3-2) with TRBJ2-3; perhaps TRBD2 as D (7 bases). The CDR3 extends over 16 amino acids. Trimming shortened V by 4 bases and J by 3 bases, and 17 bases separated the two germline ends. From germline, CDR1 is LGHDT and CDR2 YNNKEL (reference sequence).

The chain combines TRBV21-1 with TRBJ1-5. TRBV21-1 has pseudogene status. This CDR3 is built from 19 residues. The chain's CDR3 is CASSKDRGAPLRGNQPQHF. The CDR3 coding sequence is TGTGCCAGCAGCAAAGACCGGGGGGCGCCTCTTCGTGGCAATCAGCCCCAGCATTTT.

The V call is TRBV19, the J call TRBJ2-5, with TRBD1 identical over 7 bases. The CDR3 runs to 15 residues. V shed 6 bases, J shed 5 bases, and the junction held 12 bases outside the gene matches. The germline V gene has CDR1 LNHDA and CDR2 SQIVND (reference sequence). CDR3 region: CASRGRQGPGETQYF. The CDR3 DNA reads TGTGCCAGTAGGGGAAGACAGGGCCCGGGGGAGACCCAGTACTTC.

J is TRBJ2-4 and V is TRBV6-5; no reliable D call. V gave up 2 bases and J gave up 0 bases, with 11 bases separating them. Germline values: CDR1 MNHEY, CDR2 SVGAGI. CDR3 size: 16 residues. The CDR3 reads CASSYGHLLAKNIQYF. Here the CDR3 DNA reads TGTGCCAGCAGTTACGGGCACCTTCTAGCCAAAAACATTCAGTACTTC.

For the CDR3, the DNA is TGCAGCGTTGATGGGGACAGGGGGTGGCATGAGCAGTTCTTC. It translates to CSVDGDRGWHEQFF. The gene calls are TRBV29-1 and TRBJ2-1; TRBD1 matches 11 bases. Germline lookup yields CDR1 SQVTM and CDR2 ANQGSEA. The CDR3 consists of 14 residues. V was clipped by 3 bases and J by 8 bases; unmatched bases: 6.

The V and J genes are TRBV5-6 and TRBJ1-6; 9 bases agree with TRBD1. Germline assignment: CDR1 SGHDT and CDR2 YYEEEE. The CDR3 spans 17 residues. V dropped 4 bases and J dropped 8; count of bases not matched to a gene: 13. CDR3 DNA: TGTGCCAGCAGCCGGACAGGGGAGGTCGGTGGGTATTCACCCCTCCACTTT. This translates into CASSRTGEVGGYSPLHF.

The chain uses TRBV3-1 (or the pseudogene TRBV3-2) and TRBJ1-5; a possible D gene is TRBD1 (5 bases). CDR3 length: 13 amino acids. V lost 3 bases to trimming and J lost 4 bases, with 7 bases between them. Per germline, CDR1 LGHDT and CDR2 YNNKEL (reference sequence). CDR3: CASSQTVNQPQHF. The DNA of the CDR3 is TGTGCCAGCAGCCAGACAGTAAATCAGCCCCAGCATTTT.

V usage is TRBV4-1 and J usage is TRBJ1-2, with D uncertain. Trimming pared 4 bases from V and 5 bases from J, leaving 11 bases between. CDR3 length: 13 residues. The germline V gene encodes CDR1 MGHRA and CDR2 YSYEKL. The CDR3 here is CASSPDGVYGYTF. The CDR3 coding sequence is TGCGCCAGCAGCCCCGACGGGGTTTATGGCTACACCTTC.

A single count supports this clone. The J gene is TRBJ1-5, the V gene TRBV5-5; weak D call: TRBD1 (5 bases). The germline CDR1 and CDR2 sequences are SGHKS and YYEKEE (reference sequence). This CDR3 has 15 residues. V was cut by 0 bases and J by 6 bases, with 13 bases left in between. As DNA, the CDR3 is TGTGCCAGCAGCTTGGGTGACAGCCCTAGTCAGCCCCAGCATTTT. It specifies CASSLGDSPSQPQHF.

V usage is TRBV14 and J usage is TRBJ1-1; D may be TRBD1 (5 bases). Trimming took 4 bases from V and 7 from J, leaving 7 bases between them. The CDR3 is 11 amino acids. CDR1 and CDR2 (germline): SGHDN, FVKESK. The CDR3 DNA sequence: TGTGCCAGCAGCCCGACAGTTGAAGCTTTCTTT. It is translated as CASSPTVEAFF.

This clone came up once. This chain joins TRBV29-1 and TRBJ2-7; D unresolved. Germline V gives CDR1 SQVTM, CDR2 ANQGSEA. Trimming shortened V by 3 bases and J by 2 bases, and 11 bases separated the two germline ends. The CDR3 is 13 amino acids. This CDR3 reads CSVDKESTYEQYF. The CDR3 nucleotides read TGCAGCGTTGACAAAGAGAGTACCTACGAGCAGTACTTC.

CDR3 sequence: CASSITTGSGNTIYF. As DNA, the CDR3 is TGTGCCAGTAGTATAACGACGGGCTCTGGAAACACCATATATTTT. The chain couples TRBV19 to TRBJ1-3; D gene ambiguous. CDR3 size: 15 residues. Germline assignment: CDR1 LNHDA and CDR2 SQIVND (reference sequence). The V end lost 2 bases, the J end lost 0 bases, and 8 bases lay between the germline ends.

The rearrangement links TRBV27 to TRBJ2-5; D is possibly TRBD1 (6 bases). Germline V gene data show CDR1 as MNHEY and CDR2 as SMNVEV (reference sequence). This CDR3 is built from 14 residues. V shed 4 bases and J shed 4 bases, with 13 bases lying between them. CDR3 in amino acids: CASSSPSRGETQYF. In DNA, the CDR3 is TGTGCCAGCAGTTCCCCCTCCAGGGGAGAGACCCAGTACTTC.

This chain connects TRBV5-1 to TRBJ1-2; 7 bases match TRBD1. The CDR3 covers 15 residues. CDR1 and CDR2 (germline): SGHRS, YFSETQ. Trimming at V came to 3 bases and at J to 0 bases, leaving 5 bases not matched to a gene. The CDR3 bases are TGCGCCAGCAGCTCGACAGGGCGAACTAACTATGGCTACACCTTC. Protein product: CASSSTGRTNYGYTF.

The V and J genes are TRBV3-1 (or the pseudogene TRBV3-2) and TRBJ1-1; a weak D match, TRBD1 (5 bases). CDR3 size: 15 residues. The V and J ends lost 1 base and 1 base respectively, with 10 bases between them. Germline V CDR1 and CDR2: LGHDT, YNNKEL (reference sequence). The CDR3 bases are TGTGCCAGCAGCCAAGGACCTGGGGCGAACACTGAAGCTTTCTTT. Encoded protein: CASSQGPGANTEAFF.